This T cell receptor (beta chain) was obtained from a study of metastatic and nonmetastatic thyroid tumors. The CDR3 runs to 16 residues. The V end lost 4 bases, the J end lost 4 bases, and 15 bases lay between the germline ends. The germline CDR1 and CDR2 sequences are SGHRS and YFSETQ. Thyroid surgery took place with no prior treatment in any patient. TCRdb reprocessed the PCR reads using MiXCR. The data show under 45,000 clones, roughly 36% seen once. The sequence derives from a female donor with papillary thyroid cancer or a benign thyroid nodule (not recorded which). Some clones in this sample may be carry-over from other donors' samples. The sequencing sample was made of tumor tissue. The chain uses TRBV5-1 and TRBJ2-6, with D possibly being TRBD1 (5 bases). The CDR3: CASSPRTPLGANVLTF. CDR3 sequence (DNA): TGCGCCAGCAGCCCTCGGACACCATTGGGGGCCAACGTCCTGACTTTC. The entire variable domain, with the rest obtained from reference TRBV5-1 and TRBJ2-6, is as follows: KAGVTQTPRYLIKTRGQQVTLSCSPISGHRSVSWYQQTPGQGLQFLFEYFSETQRNKGNFPGRFSGRQFSNSRSEMNVSTLELGDSALYLCASSPRTPLGANVLTFGAGSRLTVL.